The clone carrying this T cell receptor (beta chain) was detected only a few times. Using immunoSEQ multiplex PCR, the repertoire was profiled, and TCRdb retains in-frame clones only, with some absent. The top ten clones hold around 5% of a sample with fewer than 200,000 clones, roughly nine tenths of them seen once. CDR3 size: 14 residues. Germline-derived CDR1 and CDR2 are SGHAT and FQNNGV. V gave up 1 base and J gave up 2 bases, with 8 bases separating them. The entry originates in a study of cytomegalovirus exposure and HLA in healthy donors. The chain is built from TRBV11-2 and TRBJ1-1, with D possibly TRBD1 on 5 matching bases. This TCR derives from a woman in her twenties or thirties in good health and CMV-seronegative. What was sequenced was PBMCs. In nucleotides, the CDR3 is TGTGCCAGCAGCTTAGGACAGATAAACACTGAAGCTTTCTTT. Its translation is CASSLGQINTEAFF.